Sequencing of this T cell receptor (beta chain) was carried out in a study of cytomegalovirus exposure and HLA in healthy donors. Study findings and constraints: An assumption of roughly uniform sequencing depth across donors underlay the presence/absence analyses.

As to this clone: Its matching antigen is unknown.

A multiplex PCR was run with 60 Vbeta primers and 13 Jbeta primers. The repertoire was sequenced with immunoSEQ multiplex PCR; TCRdb's copy has only in-frame clones and lacks some. The repertoire shows 110,000 to 150,000 clones; the top ten hold around 0.96%. V lost 3 bases, J lost 8 bases, and 20 bases lay in between. The CDR3 is made up of 15 amino acids. Germline-derived CDR1 and CDR2 are SGDLS and YYNGEE. The chain uses TRBV9 and TRBJ1-2, with D possibly matching TRBD1 (6 bases). The specimen was PBMCs. The clonotype comes from a male donor in good health and CMV-seronegative. DNA for the CDR3: TGTGCCAGCAGCGCGACAGGCTATTCCGGTTTGGGCTACACCTTC. Translated, it gives CASSATGYSGLGYTF.